Below, 3 T cell receptor beta chains from the same sample are listed, as sequenced in a study of OX40 agonist ivuxolimab in advanced cancers. The data were produced by immunoSEQ multiplex PCR, yet TCRdb's version contains in-frame clones alone and is incomplete. This table has about 52,000 clones, 85% to 95% appearing once. The specimen comprised CD4+ or CD8+ T cells sorted from blood, sampled in a trial of the OX40 agonist ivuxolimab. The receptors originated from an adult with an advanced solid tumor such as melanoma, head and neck, liver or kidney cancer.

J is TRBJ1-1 and V is TRBV9, with 9 bases aligning to TRBD1. CDR3 size: 13 residues. Looked up from germline, CDR1 is SGDLS and CDR2 is YYNGEE. V lost 7 bases and J lost 4; bases outside the gene matches: 5. The CDR3 DNA follows: TGTGCCAGCGGGACAGGGCATGGCACTGAAGCTTTCTTT. This sequence encodes CASGTGHGTEAFF.

This clone occurred once. The rearrangement uses TRBV10-3 and TRBJ1-5; no reliable D call. V dropped 2 bases and J dropped 0 bases, with 11 bases sitting between them. The germline V gene has CDR1 ENHRY and CDR2 SYGVKD. CDR3 length equals 16 residues. The CDR3 bases are TGTGCCATCAGTGAGAGGGCTTATAATAGCAATCAGCCCCAGCATTTT. This encodes CAISERAYNSNQPQHF.

This chain uses TRBV5-1 with TRBJ1-1; 8 bases fit TRBD1. This CDR3 is built from 14 residues. The trim removed 3 bases at V and 5 bases at J, leaving 6 bases unmatched. The germline gives CDR1 SGHRS, CDR2 YFSETQ. The CDR3 DNA reads as TGCGCCAGCAGCTCACCACAGGGGGGGACTGAAGCTTTCTTT. Protein: CASSSPQGGTEAFF.